The 11 T cell receptor beta chains below come from one sample, sequenced in a study of T-cell memory formation after mild COVID-19. MiXCR was run by TCRdb on the 5' RACE reads, yielding one entry per CDR3 protein. The sample holds some 15,000 distinct CDR3 sequences, under 25% seen once. The sample taken for sequencing was PBMCs or a T cell subset sorted from them (not recorded which). These receptors originate from an adult woman who had mild COVID-19 (a few samples of this study predate the infection). Cell type and time point are not known.

Many counts were recorded for this clonotype. The chain recombines TRBV7-9 with TRBJ2-1, with TRBD2 matching over 9 bases. This CDR3 contains 15 residues. Trimming removed 5 bases from V and 7 bases from J; junction bases left unmatched: 9. Germline loops: CDR1 SEHNR, CDR2 FQNEAQ (reference sequence). CDR3 DNA: TGTGCCAGCAGCGCTACCGGGACTAGCAGAAATGAGCAGTTCTTC. This encodes CASSATGTSRNEQFF.

The CDR3 is CASSLGWTSGNTDTQYF. The DNA of the CDR3 is TGTGCCAGCAGCTTAGGGTGGACTAGCGGGAACACAGATACGCAGTATTTT. This chain joins TRBV7-2 and TRBJ2-3, with TRBD2 matching over 12 bases. CDR3 size: 17 residues. J was trimmed by 2 bases and V by 1 base; bases with no gene match: 4. Germline-derived CDR1 and CDR2 are SGHTA and FQGNSA.

In this sample, this clonotype turned up many times. The V and J genes are TRBV7-8 and TRBJ1-1, with D perhaps matching TRBD1 (6 bases). Trimming took 3 bases from V and 1 from J, leaving 15 bases between them. Germline V gives CDR1 SGHVS, CDR2 FQNEAQ. The CDR3 loop spans 16 amino acids. The CDR3 sequence is CASSFSGGWGNTEAFF. CDR3 coding DNA: TGTGCCAGCAGCTTTTCTGGGGGCTGGGGGAACACTGAAGCTTTCTTT.

This clonotype was counted ten times or more. The V and J genes are TRBV5-1 and TRBJ1-1, with D maybe TRBD1 (6 bases). V was trimmed by 0 bases and J by 0 bases, leaving 9 bases between them. The CDR3 has 15 amino acids. CDR1 and CDR2 from the germline V gene are SGHRS and YFSETQ. This CDR3 reads CASSLVDSLNTEAFF. The CDR3, as DNA: TGCGCCAGCAGCTTGGTGGACAGCCTGAACACTGAAGCTTTCTTT.

This clonotype is labeled as medium-sized. The V call is TRBV5-6, the J call TRBJ2-3; 8 nucleotides line up with TRBD1. The germline V gene encodes CDR1 SGHDT and CDR2 YYEEEE. The ends lost 4 bases at V and 3 bases at J; junction bases unmatched: 4. The CDR3 totals 14 residues. The chain's CDR3 is CASSGTGTTDTQYF. In nucleotides, the CDR3 is TGTGCCAGCAGCGGGACAGGAACTACAGATACGCAGTATTTT. The whole variable domain, remainder taken from reference TRBV5-6 and TRBJ2-3, is DAGVTQSPTHLIKTRGQQVTLRCSPKSGHDTVSWYQQALGQGPQFIFQYYEEEERQRGNFPDRFSGHQFPNYSSELNVNALLLGDSALYLCASSGTGTTDTQYFGPGTRLTVL.

The genes are TRBV27 and TRBJ2-5, with D possibly TRBD2 on 5 matching bases. The germline V gene encodes CDR1 MNHEY and CDR2 SMNVEV (reference sequence). Trimming pared 3 bases from V and 5 bases from J, leaving 16 bases between. The CDR3 contains 15 residues. CDR3 protein: CASSLGRLTPETQYF. In DNA form, the CDR3 reads TGTGCCAGCAGTTTGGGGAGACTCACGCCGGAGACCCAGTACTTC.

There are many counts of this clonotype. The CDR3 bases are TGTGCCAGCAGCAGATCCTCCTTAGCGGGGCAAAACTACAATGAGCAGTTCTTC. Residues: CASSRSSLAGQNYNEQFF. The J gene is TRBJ2-1, the V gene TRBV7-8, with 8 bases identical to TRBD2. CDR3 length: 18 amino acids. V trimming: 5 bases; J trimming: 3 bases; junction bases outside the gene matches: 15. CDR1 is SGHVS and CDR2 is FQNEAQ in the germline V gene.

This clonotype was seen ten or more times. The chain couples TRBV5-1 to TRBJ2-4; weak D call: TRBD2 (6 bases). V lost 6 bases to trimming and J lost 0 bases, with 16 bases between them. The CDR3 has 16 amino acids. Germline V gene lookup returns CDR1 SGHRS and CDR2 YFSETQ. CDR3 protein: CASMPNGGLAKNIQYF. The CDR3 DNA reads TGCGCCAGCATGCCGAACGGGGGTCTAGCCAAAAACATTCAGTACTTC.

In its sample, this clonotype is medium-sized. The chain combines TRBV29-1 with TRBJ2-7; the D is unclear. There are 10 residues in the CDR3. Germline values: CDR1 SQVTM, CDR2 ANQGSEA. The V gene lost 6 bases and the J gene lost 1 base, with 4 bases spanning the gap. The CDR3 loop is CSVASYEQYF. CDR3 bases: TGCAGCGTAGCATCCTACGAGCAGTACTTC.

Ten or more counts support this clonotype. The chain links TRBV6-5 to TRBJ1-2; 7 bases line up with TRBD1. Germline trimming cut 0 bases from V and 7 bases from J; bases unmatched to any gene: 2. The length of the CDR3 is 13 residues. Germline loops: CDR1 MNHEY, CDR2 SVGAGI. The CDR3 here is CASSYSNRGGYTF. The CDR3 coding sequence is TGTGCCAGCAGTTACTCGAACAGGGGTGGCTACACCTTC.

The table lists this clonotype with many counts. The CDR3 DNA follows: TGTGCCAGCAGTTTTGGGCGGACTACCTACGAGCAGTACTTC. Its protein is CASSFGRTTYEQYF. J is TRBJ2-7 and V is TRBV12-3 or TRBV12-4; the D gene is possibly TRBD2 (6 bases). The CDR3 contains 14 residues. Trimming took off 3 bases at V and 2 bases at J, with 11 bases between the two ends.